The 13 T cell receptor beta chains in this list originate from one sample, sequenced in a study of T cells in Graves' hyperthyroidism and ophthalmopathy. The investigators amplified TCR beta CDR3 regions from RNA transcripts. An initial round of RT-PCR targeting the TCR CDR3 relied on the HTBI primer set. Via MiXCR, TCRdb re-called the multiplex PCR reads, giving one row per CDR3 protein. The sample yields some 180,000 distinct CDR3 sequences, around a sixth seen once. Input material: blood. The receptors were gathered from a woman in her forties or fifties with Graves' hyperthyroidism.

This clonotype was recorded many times. J is TRBJ2-1 and V is TRBV5-4; 11 bases match TRBD2. Germline-derived CDR1 and CDR2 are SGHNT and YYREEE (reference sequence). CDR3 size: 14 residues. V lost 5 bases to trimming and J lost 7 bases; unmatched junction nucleotides: 5. The CDR3 sequence: CASSSSGRSNEQFF. As DNA, the CDR3 is TGTGCCAGCAGTTCTAGCGGGAGGAGTAATGAGCAGTTCTTC.

This clonotype showed up many times. The chain employs TRBV4-1 and TRBJ1-5; D is unclear. With 5 bases removed from V and 0 bases from J, the gap between germline ends came to 17 bases. CDR3 size: 17 residues. The germline V gene encodes CDR1 MGHRA and CDR2 YSYEKL. The CDR3 here is CASSTSRSTYSNQPQHF. In DNA form, the CDR3 reads TGCGCCAGCAGCACATCGAGATCGACTTATAGCAATCAGCCCCAGCATTTT.

There are a few counts of this clonotype. The chain carries TRBV19 and TRBJ2-5; the D is unclear. This CDR3 is built from 14 residues. Trimming removed 3 bases at V and 5 bases at J, with 13 bases between. CDR1 LNHDA and CDR2 SQIVND come from the germline V gene (reference sequence). The CDR3 DNA sequence: TGTGCCAGTAGTATGGGCGTCTCATGGGAGACCCAGTACTTC. Protein product: CASSMGVSWETQYF. The full variable domain, in which reference TRBV19 and TRBJ2-5 provide the parts outside the CDR3, is DGGITQSPKYLFRKEGQNVTLSCEQNLNHDAMYWYRQDPGQGLRLIYYSQIVNDFQKGDIAEGYSVSREKKESFPLTVTSAQKNPTAFYLCASSMGVSWETQYFGPGTRLLVL.

Ten or more counts support this clonotype. V usage is TRBV18 and J usage is TRBJ1-2, with D possibly matching TRBD1 (6 bases). Germline V gene data show CDR1 as KGHSH and CDR2 as LQKENI. The CDR3 is 13 amino acids. Trimming stripped 3 bases from V and 6 bases from J, with 11 bases between. CDR3 nucleotides: TGTGCCAGCTCACCGGACAGCCAGCATGGCTACACCTTC. It codes for CASSPDSQHGYTF. The full variable domain, rest sourced from reference TRBV18 and TRBJ1-2, is NAGVMQNPRHLVRRRGQEARLRCSPMKGHSHVYWYRQLPEEGLKFMVYLQKENIIDESGMPKERFSAEFPKEGPSILRIQQVVRGDSAAYFCASSPDSQHGYTFGSGTRLTVV.

The V gene is TRBV28, the J gene TRBJ1-3, with D perhaps TRBD1 (5 bases). Germline values: CDR1 MDHEN, CDR2 SYDVKM. The V gene lost 5 bases and the J gene lost 4 bases, with 12 bases spanning the gap. The CDR3 is made up of 14 amino acids. CDR3 sequence: CASSLGGNGNTIYF. The DNA for the CDR3 is TGTGCCAGCAGTCTCGGGGGGAACGGAAACACCATATATTTT.

In its sample, this clonotype was seen many times. V is TRBV25-1 and J is TRBJ2-5, with TRBD2 matching 10 bases. Germline CDR1 reads MGHDK; CDR2 reads SYGVNS. V dropped 2 bases and J dropped 1; count of bases not matched to a gene: 16. The CDR3 has 20 amino acids. The CDR3 region is CASSEPSFSGRRGGQETQYF. The CDR3 coding sequence is TGTGCCAGCAGTGAACCATCCTTTAGCGGGAGGAGGGGTGGCCAAGAGACCCAGTACTTC.

This clonotype was found many times. The CDR3 nucleotides read TGTGCCAGCAGACCTCAGCGGGGTAGCGTCCACAATGAGCAGTTCTTC. Its translation is CASRPQRGSVHNEQFF. J is TRBJ2-1 and V is TRBV6-1; 7 bases match TRBD2. Germline V gene sequence: CDR1 MNHNS, CDR2 SASEGT. The ends lost 6 bases at V and 5 bases at J; junction bases unmatched: 13. The CDR3 runs 16 residues.

This clonotype was recorded many times. This chain connects TRBV28 to TRBJ2-7; 11 bases match TRBD1. Germline assignment: CDR1 MDHEN and CDR2 SYDVKM. Losses at the gene ends were 3 bases for V and 7 bases for J; bases not matched to a gene: 5. The CDR3 runs 14 residues. CDR3 coding DNA: TGTGCCAGCAGTTTGGGGACAGGGGGTAAGGAGCAGTACTTC. This codes for CASSLGTGGKEQYF.

This clonotype came up a few times. The rearrangement uses TRBV7-2 and TRBJ1-1; unclear D gene. The CDR3 has 13 amino acids. Trimming took off 8 bases at V and 4 bases at J, with 14 bases between the two ends. CDR1 and CDR2 (germline): SGHTA, FQGNSA. The CDR3 sequence: CASRTARSTEAFF. Written as DNA, the CDR3 is TGTGCCAGCCGAACGGCCAGGTCCACTGAAGCTTTCTTT.

This clonotype was found a few times. In DNA form, the CDR3 reads TGCGCCAGCAGGGATGGACTGGGGGACACCATATATTTT. Translated: CASRDGLGDTIYF. The V gene is TRBV10-2, the J gene TRBJ1-3; the D gene is possibly TRBD1 (5 bases). There are 13 residues in the CDR3. Germline CDR1 WSHSY, CDR2 SAAADI. Trimming took off 6 bases at V and 8 bases at J, with 14 bases between the two ends.

This clonotype turned up a few times. The chain uses TRBV6-1 and TRBJ2-3; weak D call: TRBD2 (7 bases). Germline CDR1 and CDR2: MNHNS and SASEGT. This CDR3 is 14 amino acids long. Between the trimmed V and J ends, which lost 8 bases and 8 bases, there was a span of 20 bases. The chain's CDR3 is CASLPRGGLVTQYF. The CDR3 DNA reads TGTGCCAGCCTACCCAGGGGAGGGTTGGTTACGCAGTATTTT.

This clonotype was counted only a few times. J is TRBJ1-1 and V is TRBV29-1, with 8 bases fitting TRBD1. With 6 bases clipped from V and 5 bases from J, the junction kept 8 bases outside the gene matches. The CDR3 has 13 residues. Germline V gives CDR1 SQVTM, CDR2 ANQGSEA. CDR3 loop: CSVYGQGPTEAFF. The CDR3 DNA is TGCAGCGTCTACGGACAGGGACCAACTGAAGCTTTCTTT.

This clonotype was counted ten times or more. V gene TRBV6-1 combines with J gene TRBJ2-7, with no clear D. The CDR3 spans 14 residues. Germline loops: CDR1 MNHNS, CDR2 SASEGT. The V end was cut by 4 bases, the J end by 6 bases, with 16 bases between. The CDR3 DNA reads TGTGCCAGCAGTGGGATCCTAGGACCCTCCGAGCAGTACTTC. Translation: CASSGILGPSEQYF.